This T cell receptor beta chain was sequenced during a study of shared clonotypes between healthy human individuals. Using immunoSEQ multiplex PCR, the repertoire was profiled, and TCRdb retains in-frame clones only, with some absent. The table has 740,000 or so clones, less than 80% seen once; the top ten hold 1.5% to 2%. The CDR3 sequence is 13 residues long. V was cut by 2 bases and J by 9 bases, with 11 bases left in between. Germline loops: CDR1 SEHNR, CDR2 FQNEAQ (reference sequence). What was sequenced was memory CD4+ T cells sorted from blood. Subset meaning: CD45RA-negative fraction. This chain joins TRBV7-9 and TRBJ2-1; D is possibly TRBD1 (6 bases). The TCR sequence derives from a woman aged 25-40 years in good health. In DNA form, the CDR3 reads TGTGCCAGCAGCTTAACAGGGAATTCTGAGCAGTTCTTC. This gives the protein CASSLTGNSEQFF.